This TCR beta chain was sequenced for a study of a mutant IDH1 vaccine in newly diagnosed glioma. Findings of the study overall: Immune responses induced by vaccination arose in about 93% of the patients.

The CDR3 totals 14 residues. The V end was cut by 4 bases, the J end by 1 base, with 11 bases between. Germline CDR1 reads MGHDK; CDR2 reads SYGVNS. Time point given: baseline, week 1 (first vaccination visit). Treatment of the sample: pre-vaccination baseline after standard-of-care therapy. In every donor, the tumor was a new WHO grade 3 or 4 IDH1-mutant, ATRX-lost astrocytoma. About this clone itself: Its antigen is not identified.

Method: immunoSEQ multiplex PCR; TCRdb's copy keeps in-frame clones and lacks some. The sample records just under 95,000 clones, 83% being singletons. The V gene is TRBV25-1, the J gene TRBJ2-7, with no clear D. This clonotype originated in a woman in her forties or fifties with glioma. Material: PBMCs, obtained from a glioma patient treated with radiotherapy, temozolomide or both. The CDR3 sequence is CASSGSVSSYEQYF. CDR3 coding DNA: TGTGCCAGCAGTGGATCAGTTTCATCCTACGAGCAGTACTTC.